The rows below give T cell receptor beta chains drawn from one sample of a study of response to subunit inactivated influenza vaccine. TCRdb recomputed calls from the RT-PCR reads with MiXCR, one row per CDR3 protein. The sample gives roughly 700,000 distinct CDR3 sequences, 15% to 19% of which show up once; roughly 10% is in the top ten. The sample consisted of PBMCs from blood, taken roughly 12 days after vaccination. The receptors come from a man aged 50-60 years who received an inactivated influenza vaccine. The CDR3 runs from the conserved cysteine through the conserved F or W. D genes are given only for firm matches. For some rows the clone size is stated as once, few or many, or as a class when expanded; others skip it.

j_call clone_size d_call cdr3_length v_call cdr3_aa cdr3_nt
TRBJ2-7 NA NA 13 TRBV10-3 CATFHQGTYEQYF TGTGCCACCTTTCACCAGGGGACCTACGAGCAGTACTTC
TRBJ1-1 few NA 15 TRBV5-1 CASSLTGTLNTEAFF TGCGCCAGCAGCTTGACGGGGACCTTGAACACTGAAGCTTTCTTT
TRBJ2-3 NA TRBD2 14 TRBV5-1 CASSRLALADTQYF TGCGCCAGCAGCCGACTAGCTCTCGCAGATACGCAGTATTTT
TRBJ1-6 few NA 13 TRBV14 CASSQSWSRTLHF TGTGCCAGCAGCCAATCTTGGTCCCGGACCCTCCACTTT
TRBJ2-6 few NA 16 TRBV7-9 CASSPLSGTGANVLTF TGTGCCAGCAGCCCCCTGAGTGGAACTGGGGCCAACGTCCTGACTTTC
TRBJ2-3 NA TRBD2 18 TRBV6-1 CASSENGLAGTSTDTQYF TGTGCCAGCAGTGAAAACGGACTAGCGGGAACGAGCACAGATACGCAGTATTTT
TRBJ2-3 few NA 14 TRBV12-3/TRBV12-4 CASSSRANTDTQYF TGTGCCAGCAGTTCTAGGGCCAACACAGATACGCAGTATTTT
TRBJ1-4 few NA 15 TRBV7-9 CASSLWGRADEKLFF TGTGCCAGCAGCCTCTGGGGCAGGGCGGACGAAAAACTGTTTTTT
TRBJ2-3 few TRBD1 15 TRBV27 CASRQTGGVTDTQYF TGTGCCAGCAGACAGACAGGGGGGGTCACAGATACGCAGTATTTT
TRBJ1-1 NA NA 13 TRBV2 CASSEEGGGEAFF TGTGCCAGCAGTGAAGAAGGAGGGGGTGAAGCTTTCTTT
TRBJ2-2 NA TRBD1 16 TRBV5-4 CASSAAGTANTGELFF TGTGCCAGCAGCGCAGCCGGGACAGCGAACACCGGGGAGCTGTTTTTT
TRBJ2-1 NA TRBD2 17 TRBV12-3/TRBV12-4 CASRGLAGGSAYNEQFF TGTGCCAGCAGAGGACTAGCGGGAGGGAGTGCGTACAATGAGCAGTTCTTC
TRBJ2-7 many TRBD1 14 TRBV28 CASRKGQSLYEQYF TGTGCCAGCAGAAAGGGACAGTCCCTCTACGAGCAGTACTTC
TRBJ2-1 few TRBD2 16 TRBV9 CASSAPGLASYNEQFF TGTGCCAGCAGCGCACCGGGACTAGCGTCTTACAATGAGCAGTTCTTC
TRBJ2-7 few NA 15 TRBV10-3 CAISELADPAYEQYF TGTGCCATCAGTGAGTTGGCAGACCCAGCCTACGAGCAGTACTTC
TRBJ2-1 few NA 15 TRBV28 CASSPRVYRNNEQFF TGTGCCAGCAGTCCCAGGGTGTACCGCAACAATGAGCAGTTCTTC